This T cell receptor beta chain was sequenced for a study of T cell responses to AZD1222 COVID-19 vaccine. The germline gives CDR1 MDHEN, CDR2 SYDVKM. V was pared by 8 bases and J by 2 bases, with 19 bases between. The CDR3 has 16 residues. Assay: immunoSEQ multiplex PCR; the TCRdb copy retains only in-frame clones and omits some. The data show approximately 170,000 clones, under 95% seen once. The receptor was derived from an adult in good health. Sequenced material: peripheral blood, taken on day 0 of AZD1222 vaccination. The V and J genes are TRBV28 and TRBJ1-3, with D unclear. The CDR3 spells CASGEGFPFPGNTIYF. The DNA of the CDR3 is TGTGCCAGCGGAGAAGGGTTCCCCTTTCCTGGAAACACCATATATTTT. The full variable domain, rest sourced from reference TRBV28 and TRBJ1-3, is DVKVTQSSRYLVKRTGEKVFLECVQDMDHENMFWYRQDPGLGLRLIYFSYDVKMKEKGDIPEGYSVSREKKERFSLILESASTNQTSMYLCASGEGFPFPGNTIYFGEGSWLTVV.